Below, 14 T cell receptor beta chains from the same sample are listed, as sequenced in a study of PD-1 blockade in classical Hodgkin lymphoma. Each patient's relapse followed autologous stem cell transplantation, and brentuximab vedotin exposure varied. Method: immunoSEQ multiplex PCR; TCRdb's copy keeps in-frame clones and lacks some. The sample yields around 96,000 clones, over 70% seen once. The sample here was peripheral blood mononuclear cells (PBMCs), taken at baseline. Receptors were obtained from a human donor with classical Hodgkin lymphoma.

V gene TRBV10-3 combines with J gene TRBJ1-2; tentatively, D is TRBD1 (5 bases). The CDR3 covers 15 residues. Germline V CDR1 and CDR2: ENHRY, SYGVKD. The V end lost 2 bases, the J end lost 1 base, and 11 bases lay between the germline ends. CDR3 sequence: CAISEGGSDNYGYTF. CDR3 coding DNA: TGTGCCATCAGTGAGGGGGGGAGCGATAACTATGGCTACACCTTC.

V gene TRBV7-9 combines with J gene TRBJ2-2; TRBD2 matches 7 bases. Germline CDR1 is SEHNR and CDR2 is FQNEAQ (reference sequence). The CDR3 covers 15 residues. V was pared by 5 bases and J by 1 base, with 4 bases of the junction left unmatched. The CDR3 nucleotides read TGTGCCAGCAGCCCTCCGGGAGGGAACACCGGGGAGCTGTTTTTT. Encoded protein: CASSPPGGNTGELFF.

This chain uses TRBV5-1 with TRBJ1-1, with TRBD1 as a possible D gene (5 bases). The V and J ends lost 2 bases and 4 bases respectively, with 12 bases between them. Per the germline V gene, CDR1 is SGHRS and CDR2 is YFSETQ. The CDR3 contains 14 residues. CDR3 loop: CASSLGVPGTEAFF. The DNA of the CDR3 is TGCGCCAGCAGCTTAGGGGTCCCGGGCACTGAAGCTTTCTTT.

The chain has TRBV15 and TRBJ2-3; D ambiguous. The V gene's germline CDR1 is LNHNV and CDR2 YYDKDF (reference sequence). This CDR3 is built from 15 residues. Trimming left V 0 bases short and J 3 bases short, with 10 bases between. The CDR3 region has the DNA TGTGCCACCAGCAGAGAGCGTCAGCCTACAGATACGCAGTATTTT. It codes for CATSRERQPTDTQYF.

V and J are TRBV11-2 and TRBJ2-7; 11 bases align to TRBD1. V shed 5 bases, J shed 7 bases, and the junction held 7 bases outside the gene matches. CDR1 and CDR2 from the germline V gene are SGHAT and FQNNGV. This CDR3 is built from 14 residues. The CDR3 loop reads CASSPGQGAWEQYF. For the CDR3, the DNA is TGTGCCAGCAGCCCCGGACAGGGGGCTTGGGAGCAGTACTTC.

The CDR3 region has the DNA TGTGCCATCAGTGAGTCAGAGGGCTACTATGGCTACACCTTC. This codes for CAISESEGYYGYTF. This chain connects TRBV10-3 to TRBJ1-2; D gene ambiguous. The V end lost 0 bases, the J end lost 3 bases, and 8 bases lay between the germline ends. CDR1 is ENHRY, CDR2 SYGVKD, per germline. The CDR3 has 14 residues.

The chain has TRBV7-3 and TRBJ2-3, with 8 bases aligning to TRBD2. Germline lookup yields CDR1 SGHTA and CDR2 FQGTGA. V was clipped by 6 bases and J by 4 bases; unmatched bases: 6. The CDR3 runs to 14 residues. The CDR3 DNA reads as TGTGCCAGCAGACCCGGGACTAGTGCAGATACGCAGTATTTT. Translating gives CASRPGTSADTQYF.

The chain employs TRBV28 and TRBJ2-1; TRBD1 matches 12 bases. Per germline, CDR1 MDHEN and CDR2 SYDVKM. The CDR3 contains 18 residues. The ends lost 6 bases at V and 9 bases at J; junction bases unmatched: 18. CDR3 in amino acids: CASRRDRGLGGRRIEQFF. The CDR3 region has the DNA TGTGCCAGCAGGAGGGACAGGGGGCTTGGCGGGAGGAGGATTGAGCAGTTCTTC.

J is TRBJ2-3 and V is TRBV5-1; 15 bases map to TRBD2. V lost 4 bases to trimming and J lost 5 bases; unmatched junction nucleotides: 8. There are 17 residues in the CDR3. From germline, CDR1 is SGHRS and CDR2 YFSETQ. This CDR3 reads CASSRTSGRGSGDTQYF. CDR3 DNA sequence: TGCGCCAGCAGCCGGACTAGCGGGAGGGGCTCGGGAGATACGCAGTATTTT.

This chain uses TRBV5-6 with TRBJ1-3; maybe TRBD1 (5 bases). The CDR3 sequence is 15 residues long. Germline V CDR1 and CDR2: SGHDT, YYEEEE. With 3 bases removed from V and 5 bases from J, the gap between germline ends came to 15 bases. CDR3 loop: CASSYYVGERNTIYF. CDR3 bases: TGTGCCAGCAGCTATTATGTGGGGGAGAGAAACACCATATATTTT.

The genes are TRBV5-1 and TRBJ2-6; D uncertain. The ends were cut back, 3 bases at V and 0 bases at J, with 7 bases in the middle. The germline gives CDR1 SGHRS, CDR2 YFSETQ. CDR3 length: 15 amino acids. The CDR3 spells CASSSPGSGANVLTF. The CDR3 nucleotides are TGCGCCAGCAGCTCCCCAGGCTCTGGGGCCAACGTCCTGACTTTC.

The CDR3 sequence: CASTIRAGASNEQFF. The CDR3 nucleotides read TGTGCCAGCACCATCAGAGCGGGAGCTTCCAATGAGCAGTTCTTC. The chain is built from TRBV6-6 and TRBJ2-1, with 8 bases that match TRBD2. Germline V lookup: CDR1 MNHNY, CDR2 SVGAGI (reference sequence). The V and J ends lost 7 bases and 6 bases, in that order; junction bases with no gene match: 11. CDR3 length: 15 amino acids.

Concerning this clone itself: The sample has other DNA sequences that encode this CDR3 too. The chain is built from TRBV7-2 and TRBJ2-5; 11 bases match TRBD2. The V and J ends lost 2 bases and 2 bases, in that order; junction bases with no gene match: 4. The CDR3 runs 16 residues. From germline, CDR1 is SGHTA and CDR2 FQGNSA. The CDR3 loop is CASSLSGTSGQETQYF. In DNA, the CDR3 is TGTGCCAGCAGCTTATCCGGGACTAGCGGTCAAGAGACCCAGTACTTC. The full variable domain, in which reference TRBV7-2 and TRBJ2-5 provide the parts outside the CDR3, is GAGVSQSPSNKVTEKGKDVELRCDPISGHTALYWYRQSLGQGLEFLIYFQGNSAPDKSGLPSDRFSAERTGGSVSTLTIQRTQQEDSAVYLCASSLSGTSGQETQYFGPGTRLLVL.

The chain joins TRBV7-2 to TRBJ1-5, with TRBD1 identical over 7 bases. V trimming: 2 bases; J trimming: 5 bases; junction bases outside the gene matches: 6. Germline V gives CDR1 SGHTA, CDR2 FQGNSA. The CDR3 is 15 residues long. The CDR3 coding sequence is TGTGCCAGCAGCTTAAACCCGGGACAGTATCAGCCCCAGCATTTT. This codes for CASSLNPGQYQPQHF.